This paragraph reports one TCR beta chain. The antigen remains unidentified. Extracted RNA was reverse transcribed into cDNA, the sequencing template. Generated by immunoSEQ multiplex PCR, the TCRdb table keeps only in-frame clones and is missing some. Of 200,000 to 250,000 clones in the sample, 50% to 70% were seen once. This sample stems from a study of CD8+ T cells in alopecia areata. The wider study: Patients received oral tofacitinib, 5 to 10 mg twice daily, for moderate-to-severe alopecia areata.

The CDR3 sequence is 13 residues long. Germline loops: CDR1 MNHNS, CDR2 SASEGT. Trimming left V 0 bases short and J 9 bases short, with 9 bases between. Study-wide findings and caveats: Lesional scalp, especially alopecia totalis/universalis, showed higher clonality than normal scalp.

The sample consisted of CD4+ T cells sorted from blood, taken at week 0. The chain recombines TRBV6-1 with TRBJ2-4; no reliable D call. This receptor was identified in a human donor with alopecia areata. The CDR3 sequence: CASSEARLGIQYF. In DNA form, the CDR3 reads TGTGCCAGCAGTGAAGCCCGACTTGGCATTCAGTACTTC.